The 18 T cell receptor beta chains given below trace back to one sample, sequenced in a study of blood T cell repertoires in COVID-19. Only in-frame clones appear in the TCRdb table, and some are missing; sequencing was by immunoSEQ multiplex PCR. The table lists about 140,000 clones, approximately 78% of them singletons, with less than 4.5% in the top ten. Sample: peripheral blood. The receptors derive from a woman at least 80 years old with acute or convalescent COVID-19.

The chain joins TRBV7-9 to TRBJ2-5, with a possible D match to TRBD1 (6 bases). V lost 0 bases and J lost 13, with 12 bases in between. The germline V gene encodes CDR1 SEHNR and CDR2 FQNEAQ (reference sequence). The CDR3 contains 12 residues. Here the CDR3 reads CASSLAGHHTYF. The DNA for the CDR3 is TGTGCCAGCAGCTTAGCGGGACACCACACGTACTTC.

The J gene is TRBJ1-6, the V gene TRBV15; TRBD1 is a possible D gene (6 bases). Germline V CDR1 and CDR2: LNHNV, YYDKDF (reference sequence). Deletions cut 5 bases from V and 10 bases from J, with 15 bases between. This CDR3 is built from 14 residues. The CDR3 spells CATSQGQKGSPLHF. CDR3 DNA: TGTGCCACCAGCCAAGGACAGAAGGGCTCACCCCTCCACTTT.

This clone was counted only a few times. The DNA of the CDR3 is TGTGCCAGCACGACAGGGGGCTACGAGCAGTACTTC. Amino acid sequence: CASTTGGYEQYF. The chain has TRBV2 and TRBJ2-7, with 9 positions matching TRBD1. J gave up 3 bases and V 7 bases, and 1 base lay outside the gene matches. In germline, CDR1 is SNHLY, CDR2 FYNNEI. The CDR3 totals 12 residues.

This clone was recorded once. This sequence joins TRBV5-6 and TRBJ2-3, with D uncertain. Trimming removed 0 bases at V and 0 bases at J, with 2 bases between. The germline CDR1 and CDR2 sequences are SGHDT and YYEEEE. This CDR3 has 13 residues. This CDR3 is CASSLVSTDTQYF. As DNA, the CDR3 is TGTGCCAGCAGCTTGGTAAGCACAGATACGCAGTATTTT.

As to this clone: Other DNA sequences in this sample translate to the same CDR3. This chain connects TRBV28 to TRBJ1-2; D is unresolved. Germline V gives CDR1 MDHEN, CDR2 SYDVKM. The CDR3 runs 12 residues. Trimming removed 1 base from V and 2 bases from J, with 2 bases in between. CDR3 sequence: CASSLLNYGYTF. CDR3 sequence (DNA): TGTGCCAGCAGTTTATTAAACTATGGCTACACCTTC.

V and J are TRBV5-4 and TRBJ1-1; no clear D gene. V was trimmed by 3 bases and J by 1 base, leaving 10 bases between them. The length of the CDR3 is 14 residues. Germline V gene lookup returns CDR1 SGHNT and CDR2 YYREEE (reference sequence). The CDR3 sequence is CASSSIVRNTEAFF. CDR3 coding DNA: TGTGCCAGCAGCTCCATAGTGAGGAACACTGAAGCTTTCTTT.

Only one count was recorded for this clone. The chain employs TRBV5-1 and TRBJ2-2; 8 nucleotides align to TRBD2. Germline CDR1 SGHRS, CDR2 YFSETQ. The CDR3 runs to 17 residues. V shed 0 bases and J 1 base; nucleotides not matched to a gene: 5. In nucleotides, the CDR3 is TGCGCCAGCAGCTTGGCCAGTAGCGGGGTGAACACCGGGGAGCTGTTTTTT. Amino acids: CASSLASSGVNTGELFF.

In its sample, this clone is large. V and J are TRBV4-1 and TRBJ1-2; 7 bases are a match to TRBD1. CDR3 length equals 14 residues. CDR1 is MGHRA, CDR2 YSYEKL, per germline. J lost 8 bases, V lost 4 bases, and 10 bases had no gene match. This CDR3 reads CASSPSEGAGGYTF. In DNA, the CDR3 is TGCGCCAGCAGCCCCTCGGAGGGGGCCGGCGGCTACACCTTC.

V and J are TRBV12-3 or TRBV12-4 and TRBJ1-2; D gene uncertain. V was pared by 7 bases and J by 3 bases, with 12 bases between. The CDR3 is 13 residues long. DNA for the CDR3: TGTGCCAGCAAACGGTGGTCCGACTATGGCTACACCTTC. This gives the protein CASKRWSDYGYTF.

The V and J genes are TRBV5-4 and TRBJ2-3, with 10 nucleotides matching TRBD1. Trimming cost V 3 bases and J 5 bases; bases outside gene matches: 6. The germline V gene encodes CDR1 SGHNT and CDR2 YYREEE (reference sequence). This CDR3 is 15 amino acids long. CDR3 sequence (DNA): TGTGCCAGCAGCTCTAGACAGGGGGCTGGAGATACGCAGTATTTT. This sequence encodes CASSSRQGAGDTQYF. Full variable domain (rest looked up from reference TRBV5-4 and TRBJ2-3): ETGVTQSPTHLIKTRGQQVTLRCSSQSGHNTVSWYQQALGQGPQFIFQYYREEENGRGNFPPRFSGLQFPNYSSELNVNALELDDSALYLCASSSRQGAGDTQYFGPGTRLTVL.

The rearrangement joins TRBV27 to TRBJ2-7; no clear D. The germline V and J ends were trimmed by 8 bases and 3 bases, with 17 bases remaining between them. The CDR3 has 14 residues. CDR1 is MNHEY and CDR2 is SMNVEV in the germline V gene (reference sequence). CDR3 DNA sequence: TGTGCCAGCCCTCCTAGGAGTGTTCTCTACGAGCAGTACTTC. Residues: CASPPRSVLYEQYF.

V gene TRBV5-1 combines with J gene TRBJ2-1; 8 bases line up with TRBD2. The germline V gene encodes CDR1 SGHRS and CDR2 YFSETQ. CDR3 length: 16 amino acids. The trim removed 3 bases at V and 4 bases at J, leaving 9 bases unmatched. The CDR3 is CASSSLPGTSYNEQFF. As DNA, the CDR3 is TGCGCCAGCAGCTCGCTCCCCGGGACTAGTTACAATGAGCAGTTCTTC.

V is TRBV4-2 and J is TRBJ2-3, with 8 bases aligning to TRBD2. Germline V lookup: CDR1 LGHNA, CDR2 YNFKEQ. The ends lost 5 bases at V and 4 bases at J; junction bases unmatched: 11. The CDR3 is made up of 16 amino acids. In nucleotides, the CDR3 is TGTGCCAGCAGCGCTACTAGCGGAGAGTGGGCAGATACGCAGTATTTT. It encodes CASSATSGEWADTQYF.

A note on this clone: Relative to the germline gene, one junction end is altered; a read error may explain this. This chain uses TRBV15 with TRBJ1-3; D is unclear. This CDR3 comprises 13 residues. CDR1 LNHNV and CDR2 YYDKDF come from the germline V gene (reference sequence). CDR3 DNA sequence: TGTGCCACCAGCAGAGGAGAGGGAAGCACCATATATTTT. Protein product: CATSRGEGSTIYF.

The chain carries TRBV6-5 and TRBJ1-2, with D maybe TRBD1 (5 bases). V dropped 6 bases and J dropped 8 bases, with 10 bases sitting between them. Germline CDR1 and CDR2: MNHEY and SVGAGI. CDR3 length: 11 amino acids. The CDR3 spells CASSRAGGYTF. CDR3 DNA: TGTGCCAGCAGCAGGGCAGGAGGCTACACCTTC.

This clone came up a few times. The chain couples TRBV3-1 (or the pseudogene TRBV3-2) to TRBJ2-1, with 8 bases that match TRBD1. V dropped 2 bases and J dropped 9; count of bases not matched to a gene: 9. Germline V gene lookup returns CDR1 LGHDT and CDR2 YNNKEL (reference sequence). CDR3 length: 15 amino acids. The CDR3 DNA follows: TGTGCCAGCAGCCAAATTGTCAGGGGGCTCGTTGAGCAGTTCTTC. Its translation is CASSQIVRGLVEQFF.

As concerns this clone: Other DNA sequences within the sample encode an identical CDR3. The rearrangement links TRBV27 to TRBJ2-7; a weak D match, TRBD1 (6 bases). Deletions cut 4 bases from V and 4 bases from J, with 11 bases between. CDR1 and CDR2 (germline): MNHEY, SMNVEV (reference sequence). This CDR3 contains 13 residues. Here the CDR3 DNA reads TGTGCCAGCAGTTGGGGGCCTCTGTACGAGCAGTACTTC. Encoded protein: CASSWGPLYEQYF.

The chain carries TRBV5-1 and TRBJ2-1; D gene uncertain. With 4 bases removed from V and 12 bases from J, the gap between germline ends came to 17 bases. The CDR3 extends over 13 amino acids. Germline-derived CDR1 and CDR2 are SGHRS and YFSETQ. The chain's CDR3 is CASSSAPGGRQFF. For the CDR3, the DNA is TGCGCCAGCAGCAGTGCCCCAGGTGGGCGGCAGTTCTTC.